A single sample is the source of the 12 T cell receptor beta chains below, sequenced in a study of human T cells and chemical hapten exposure. Blood, whole and unfractionated, served as the source for total RNA extraction. TCRdb analysed the 5' RACE reads with MiXCR anew, one entry per CDR3 protein. The sample has over 70,000 distinct CDR3 sequences; 15% are singletons. These receptors were collected from a female donor in good health.

CDR3 amino acids: CASRALTSTDTQYF. DNA of the CDR3: TGTGCCAGCAGAGCCCTAACTAGCACAGATACGCAGTATTTT. The chain links TRBV27 to TRBJ2-3; D gene uncertain. The ends were cut back, 6 bases at V and 0 bases at J, with 10 bases in the middle. Germline V gene lookup returns CDR1 MNHEY and CDR2 SMNVEV (reference sequence). The CDR3 sequence is 14 residues long.

The gene calls are TRBV6-1 and TRBJ1-4; D not certain. The V gene lost 3 bases and the J gene lost 6 bases, with 8 bases spanning the gap. The CDR3 loop spans 13 amino acids. The germline CDR1 and CDR2 sequences are MNHNS and SASEGT. Here the CDR3 reads CASSDRRDEKLFF. DNA of the CDR3: TGTGCCAGCAGTGACAGGCGGGATGAAAAACTGTTTTTT.

The rearrangement joins TRBV3-1 to TRBJ2-7, with TRBD1 identical over 10 bases. Trimming cost V 1 base and J 6 bases; bases outside gene matches: 9. In germline, CDR1 is LGHDT, CDR2 YNNKEL (reference sequence). CDR3 length equals 16 residues. The CDR3 DNA sequence: TGTGCCAGCAGCCAAGTTGCCGGGACAGGGGCCGCCGAGCAGTACTTC. This encodes CASSQVAGTGAAEQYF.

The rearrangement joins TRBV28 to TRBJ2-5, with 9 bases that match TRBD1. Germline trimming cut 4 bases from V and 3 bases from J; bases unmatched to any gene: 9. CDR1 is MDHEN and CDR2 is SYDVKM in the germline V gene. The CDR3 totals 16 residues. DNA for the CDR3: TGTGCCAGCAGTTGGTACGGGACAGGGAGGAAAGAGACCCAGTACTTC. Amino acids: CASSWYGTGRKETQYF.

This sequence joins TRBV7-2 and TRBJ1-2; D not resolved. From germline, CDR1 is SGHTA and CDR2 FQGNSA. The CDR3 is made up of 12 amino acids. V lost 5 bases and J 4 bases, leaving 8 bases between the germline ends. In DNA form, the CDR3 reads TGTGCCAGCAGCCCAGGAGTCTATGGCTACACCTTC. As protein: CASSPGVYGYTF.

The rearrangement links TRBV15 to TRBJ2-7; D call uncertain. Trimming took off 0 bases at V and 0 bases at J, with 6 bases between the two ends. The CDR3 is 14 amino acids. Germline V CDR1 and CDR2: LNHNV, YYDKDF (reference sequence). This CDR3 reads CATSRDVISYEQYF. The CDR3 DNA is TGTGCCACCAGCAGAGATGTGATCTCCTACGAGCAGTACTTC.

The chain uses TRBV5-6 and TRBJ1-3; D gene ambiguous. Trimming removed 1 base at V and 0 bases at J, with 8 bases between. CDR3 length: 15 amino acids. Germline V gene lookup returns CDR1 SGHDT and CDR2 YYEEEE. CDR3: CASSLPGYSGNTIYF. The CDR3 DNA is TGTGCCAGCAGCTTGCCGGGCTACTCTGGAAACACCATATATTTT.

The V gene is TRBV7-9, the J gene TRBJ2-3; D may be TRBD2 (7 bases). With 0 bases removed from V and 3 bases from J, the gap between germline ends came to 22 bases. Germline CDR1 and CDR2: SEHNR and FQNEAQ (reference sequence). The CDR3 contains 19 residues. The chain's CDR3 is CASSLALLGGARRTDTQYF. The CDR3 coding sequence is TGTGCCAGCAGCTTAGCGCTATTAGGGGGGGCTCGGAGGACAGATACGCAGTATTTT.

This clonotype was found a few times. This chain joins TRBV11-2 and TRBJ1-1, with TRBD1 matching 8 bases. The ends lost 5 bases at V and 5 bases at J; junction bases unmatched: 4. Germline CDR1 SGHAT, CDR2 FQNNGV. The CDR3 has 13 amino acids. The DNA of the CDR3 is TGTGCCAGCAGCCCGGACAGGGTGACTGAAGCTTTCTTT. It specifies CASSPDRVTEAFF.

This clonotype showed up just a few times. This chain joins TRBV9 and TRBJ2-5; possibly TRBD1 or TRBD2 for D (5 bases each). V was clipped by 0 bases and J by 5 bases, with 14 bases between them. Per the germline V gene, CDR1 is SGDLS and CDR2 is YYNGEE. This CDR3 region has 15 residues. Here the CDR3 reads CASSVEAGSFETQYF. The CDR3 DNA reads as TGTGCCAGCAGCGTAGAGGCAGGGAGTTTCGAGACCCAGTACTTC.

The V and J genes are TRBV9 and TRBJ1-6; a possible D gene is TRBD1 (5 bases). CDR1 is SGDLS and CDR2 is YYNGEE in the germline V gene. V lost 0 bases to trimming and J lost 9 bases, with 13 bases between them. The CDR3 loop spans 15 amino acids. The CDR3: CASSVDAGVGSPLHF. In nucleotides, the CDR3 is TGTGCCAGCAGCGTAGATGCGGGGGTCGGTTCACCCCTCCACTTT.

This clonotype was seen more than once but under ten times. The rearrangement uses TRBV6-2 or TRBV6-3 and TRBJ1-5; a possible D gene is TRBD1 (5 bases). V was pared by 2 bases and J by 4 bases, with 9 bases between. The CDR3 has 14 amino acids. Germline CDR1 is MNHEY and CDR2 is SVGEGT. The CDR3, as DNA: TGTGCCAGCAGTTACCTAGGGGCTAATCAGCCCCAGCATTTT. It translates to CASSYLGANQPQHF.